This T cell receptor beta chain was sequenced for a study of cytomegalovirus exposure and HLA in healthy donors. It was with 60 Vbeta and 13 Jbeta primers that the PCR ran. TCRdb's copy holds only in-frame clones and misses some; the assay was immunoSEQ multiplex PCR. The table lists 100,000 or so clones, around 80% of them singletons. Material: PBMCs. This clonotype originated in a male donor in good health and CMV-seronegative.

The CDR3: CASSLPGFETQYF. Here the CDR3 DNA reads TGTGCCAGCAGCTTGCCGGGATTCGAGACCCAGTACTTC. V and J are TRBV5-6 and TRBJ2-5, with D possibly matching TRBD2 (5 bases). V lost 1 base and J lost 5, with 9 bases in between. Germline V lookup: CDR1 SGHDT, CDR2 YYEEEE. CDR3 length: 13 residues.